This is a list of T cell receptor beta chains from one sample in a study of blood T cell repertoires in COVID-19. Generated by immunoSEQ multiplex PCR, the TCRdb table keeps only in-frame clones and is missing some. The repertoire holds around 150,000 clones, with approximately 80% as singletons. Sequencing input: peripheral blood. The receptors were sampled from an elderly woman with acute or convalescent COVID-19. The CDR3 runs from the conserved cysteine through the conserved F or W. D genes are given only for firm matches. Size values are once, few and many counts, or a class for expanded clones, and some rows have none.

TRBJ2-6 TRBV5-1 - TRBD1 TGCGCCAGCAGTTTGACAGGGTTAACTGGGGCCAACGTCCTGACTTTC CASSLTGLTGANVLTF
TRBJ2-1 TRBV2 - TRBD2 TGTGCCAGCAAAATCGGAGCGGGAGACGACAATGAGCAGTTCTTC CASKIGAGDDNEQFF
TRBJ1-3 TRBV28 - TRBD1 TGTGCCAGCAGTTCTTACGCAGGGGGAATTGGAAACACCATATATTTT CASSSYAGGIGNTIYF
TRBJ1-5 TRBV6-1 - - TGTGCCAGCAGTGACCCCCGGAGGATTTGGTTT CASSDPRRIWF
TRBJ1-5 TRBV27 - - TGTGCCAGCAGTTTGGCAGGGATTACGAGTCAGCCCCAGCATTTT CASSLAGITSQPQHF
TRBJ1-1 TRBV19 - - TGTGCCAGTACCGTAGGGGGTCGGAGAGAAGCTTTCTTT CASTVGGRREAFF
TRBJ2-1 TRBV30 - TRBD2 TGTGCCTGGAAGAGGGGAGGGAGCTCCTACAATGAGCAGTTCTTC CAWKRGGSSYNEQFF
TRBJ2-7 TRBV13 - TRBD2 TGTGCCAGCAGCTTGGGGGGGATATCCTACGAGCAGTACTTC CASSLGGISYEQYF
TRBJ1-2 TRBV5-4 - TRBD1 TGTGCCAGCAGTTGGGACAGGGAGGGGTATGGCTACACCTTC CASSWDREGYGYTF
TRBJ1-1 TRBV19 - - TGTGCCAGTACCCCTACAGGGAAAACTGAAGCTTTCTTT CASTPTGKTEAFF
TRBJ1-1 TRBV14 - - TGTGCCAGCAGTCAGACAATGAACACTGAAGCTTTCTTT CASSQTMNTEAFF
TRBJ1-6 TRBV7-9 few TRBD1 TGTGCGACGCAAGCAGGGGGTAATTCACCCCTCCACTTT CATQAGGNSPLHF
TRBJ1-1 TRBV5-1 - - TGCGCCAGCAGCTTTGCCGGGACAATGAACACTGAAGCTTTCTTT CASSFAGTMNTEAFF
TRBJ1-3 TRBV5-1 - - TGCGCCAGCAGCTTACAGGCCTCTGGAAACACCATATATTTT CASSLQASGNTIYF
TRBJ2-7 TRBV3-1/TRBV3-2 - TRBD1 TGTGCCAGCAGCTTGACAGGGGGCGGCGACGAGCAGTACTTC CASSLTGGGDEQYF
TRBJ2-7 TRBV5-1 - TRBD2 TGCGCCAGCAGCTCCGGGACCCCGGGAGGCTACGAGCAGTACTTC CASSSGTPGGYEQYF
TRBJ1-2 TRBV10-1 once - TGCGCCAGCAGTCCCGGACAAGACTATGGCTACACCTTC CASSPGQDYGYTF
TRBJ2-7 TRBV7-2 - - TGTGCCAGCAGCCCAGGGCAGGGCCCCTACGAGCAGTACTTC CASSPGQGPYEQYF
TRBJ1-1 TRBV7-6 - TRBD1 TGTGCCAGCAGCTCGCAGGGGGCGGGAGCCACTGAAGCTTTCTTT CASSSQGAGATEAFF
TRBJ1-1 TRBV2 - - TGTGCCAGCAGTGAAGGCAGGGGCGACACTGAAGCTTTCTTT CASSEGRGDTEAFF
TRBJ1-4 TRBV28 - TRBD1 TGTGCCAGCAGTTCGGGACAGGTTAATGAAAAACTGTTTTTT CASSSGQVNEKLFF
TRBJ2-3 TRBV19 - TRBD2 TGTGCCAGTAGCCCCAGCGGGATGAGCACAGATACGCAGTATTTT CASSPSGMSTDTQYF
TRBJ1-5 TRBV10-3 - - TGTGCCATCGCGGCTTATAGCAATCAGCCCCAGCATTTT CAIAAYSNQPQHF
TRBJ1-1 TRBV5-1 - TRBD1 TGCGCCAGCAGCCCAGGGGGAACAGGGTGGGAAGCTTTCTTT CASSPGGTGWEAFF
TRBJ1-1 TRBV12-3/TRBV12-4 - TRBD1 TGTGCCAGCAGCCCTCGTCCAACAGGGGCGTTCTTT CASSPRPTGAFF